The present T cell receptor beta chain was sequenced within a study of T cell responses to AZD1222 COVID-19 vaccine. This CDR3 is built from 13 residues. The V and J ends lost 3 bases and 4 bases respectively, with 9 bases between them. The germline V gene has CDR1 SGHTA and CDR2 FQGNSA. Sequenced by immunoSEQ multiplex PCR; TCRdb stores in-frame clones only, minus some. Altogether under 200,000 clones are present, around nine tenths being singletons, with the ten largest covering about 4%. Source: peripheral blood, taken 28 days after the second dose of the MenACWY control vaccine. The clonotype comes from an adult who received the MenACWY meningococcal vaccine as a control. The chain combines TRBV7-2 with TRBJ1-1; no reliable D call. This CDR3 is CASSLSQRTEAFF. The CDR3 region has the DNA TGTGCCAGCAGCTTGTCACAGCGCACTGAAGCTTTCTTT.